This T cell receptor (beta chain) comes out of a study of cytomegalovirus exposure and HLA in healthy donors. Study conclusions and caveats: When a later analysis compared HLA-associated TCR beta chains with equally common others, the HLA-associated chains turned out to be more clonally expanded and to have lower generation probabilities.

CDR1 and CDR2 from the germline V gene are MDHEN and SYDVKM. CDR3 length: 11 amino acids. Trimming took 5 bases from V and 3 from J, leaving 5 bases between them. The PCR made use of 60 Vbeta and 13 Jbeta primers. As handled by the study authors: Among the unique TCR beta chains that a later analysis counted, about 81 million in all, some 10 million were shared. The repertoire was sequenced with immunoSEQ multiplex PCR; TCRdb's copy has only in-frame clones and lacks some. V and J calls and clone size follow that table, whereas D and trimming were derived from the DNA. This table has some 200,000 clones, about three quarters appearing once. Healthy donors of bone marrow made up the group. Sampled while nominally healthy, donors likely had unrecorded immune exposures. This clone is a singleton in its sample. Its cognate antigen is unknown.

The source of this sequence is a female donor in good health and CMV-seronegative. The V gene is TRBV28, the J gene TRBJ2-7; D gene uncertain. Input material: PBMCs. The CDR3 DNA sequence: TGTGCCAGCAGTCTGTACTACGAGCAGTACTTC. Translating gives CASSLYYEQYF.